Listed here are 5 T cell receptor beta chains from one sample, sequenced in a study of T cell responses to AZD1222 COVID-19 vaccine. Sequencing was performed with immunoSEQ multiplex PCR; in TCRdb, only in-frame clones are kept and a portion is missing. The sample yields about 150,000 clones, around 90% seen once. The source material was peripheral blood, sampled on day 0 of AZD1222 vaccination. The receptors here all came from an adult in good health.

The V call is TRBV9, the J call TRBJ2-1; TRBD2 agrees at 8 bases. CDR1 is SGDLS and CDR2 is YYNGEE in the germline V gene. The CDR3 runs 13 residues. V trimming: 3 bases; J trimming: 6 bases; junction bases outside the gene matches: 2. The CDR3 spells CASSARGGNEQFF. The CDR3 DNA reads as TGTGCCAGCAGCGCCCGGGGGGGCAATGAGCAGTTCTTC.

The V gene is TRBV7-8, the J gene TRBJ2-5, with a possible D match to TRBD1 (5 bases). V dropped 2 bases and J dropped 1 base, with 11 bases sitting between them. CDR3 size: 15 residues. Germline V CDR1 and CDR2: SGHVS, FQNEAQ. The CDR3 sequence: CASSLIGQGQETQYF. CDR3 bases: TGTGCCAGCAGCTTAATCGGGCAGGGCCAAGAGACCCAGTACTTC.

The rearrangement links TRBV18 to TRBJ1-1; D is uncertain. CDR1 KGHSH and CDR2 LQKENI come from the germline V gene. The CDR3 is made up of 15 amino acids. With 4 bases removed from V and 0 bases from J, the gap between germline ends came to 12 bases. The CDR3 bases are TGTGCCAGCTCACGCCCCGGTATTGTGAACACTGAAGCTTTCTTT. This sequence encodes CASSRPGIVNTEAFF.

The CDR3 coding sequence is TGTGCCAGCAGTCCACCAGACAGGAATAATTCACCCCTCCACTTT. Its protein is CASSPPDRNNSPLHF. V is TRBV6-2 or TRBV6-3 and J is TRBJ1-6, with D possibly matching TRBD1 (6 bases). This CDR3 is built from 15 residues. The V end lost 5 bases, the J end lost 5 bases, and 13 bases lay between the germline ends. The germline CDR1 and CDR2 sequences are MNHEY and SVGEGT.

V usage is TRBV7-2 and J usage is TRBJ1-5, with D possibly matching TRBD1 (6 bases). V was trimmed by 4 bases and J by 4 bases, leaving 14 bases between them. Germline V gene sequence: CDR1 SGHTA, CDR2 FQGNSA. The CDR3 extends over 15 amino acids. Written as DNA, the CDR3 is TGTGCCAGCAGCTCACAGGGTGGAGGAAATCAGCCCCAGCATTTT. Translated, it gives CASSSQGGGNQPQHF.